This TCR beta chain was captured by sequencing in a study of T cells in Graves' hyperthyroidism and ophthalmopathy. Study-wide findings and caveats: Most thyroid clonotypes that were expanded above 0.001 also turned up in blood.

This clonotype was seen repeatedly, ten times or more. Its antigen is not identified. Template material for amplifying TCR beta CDR3 regions consisted of RNA transcripts. The study used the HTBI primer set for a first-round RT-PCR of the TCR CDR3. TCRdb ran MiXCR on the multiplex PCR reads and lists one entry per CDR3 protein. The table records 530,000 or so distinct CDR3 sequences, approximately 25% of them present only once. The PBMCs studied were ones that came from roughly 9.1 ml fresh peripheral blood. The sequenced material came from blood. The clonotype comes from a woman aged 30 to 39 with Graves' ophthalmopathy.

The CDR3 spells CASSDPESGTPETQYF. The CDR3 DNA reads as TGTGCCAGTAGTGACCCCGAATCCGGGACACCAGAGACCCAGTACTTC. The V and J genes are TRBV19 and TRBJ2-5, with a tentative D call TRBD1 (6 bases). The CDR3 sequence is 16 residues long. The V and J ends lost 5 bases and 4 bases respectively, with 20 bases between them. Germline CDR1 reads LNHDA; CDR2 reads SQIVND (reference sequence).